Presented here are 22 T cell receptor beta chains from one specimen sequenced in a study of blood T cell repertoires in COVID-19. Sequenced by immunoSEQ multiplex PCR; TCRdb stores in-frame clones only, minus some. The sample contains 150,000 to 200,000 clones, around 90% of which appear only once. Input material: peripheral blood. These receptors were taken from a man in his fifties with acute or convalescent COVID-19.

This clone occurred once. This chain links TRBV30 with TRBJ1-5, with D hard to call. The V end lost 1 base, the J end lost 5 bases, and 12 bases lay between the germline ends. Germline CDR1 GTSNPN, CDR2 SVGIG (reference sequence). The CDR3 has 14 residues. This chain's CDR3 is CAWSGVSEDQPQHF. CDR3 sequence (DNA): TGTGCCTGGAGTGGGGTGAGTGAGGATCAGCCCCAGCATTTT. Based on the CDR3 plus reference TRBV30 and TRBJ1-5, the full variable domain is SQTIHQWPATLVQPVGSPLSLECTVEGTSNPNLYWYRQAAGRGLQLLFYSVGIGQISSEVPQNLSASRPQDRQFILSSKKLLLSDSGFYLCAWSGVSEDQPQHFGDGTRLSIL.

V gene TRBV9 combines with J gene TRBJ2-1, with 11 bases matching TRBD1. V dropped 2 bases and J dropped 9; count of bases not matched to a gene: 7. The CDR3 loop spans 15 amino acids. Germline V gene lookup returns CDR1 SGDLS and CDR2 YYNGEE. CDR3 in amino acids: CASSVRDRGLVEQFF. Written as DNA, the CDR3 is TGTGCCAGCAGCGTCCGGGACAGGGGGTTGGTTGAGCAGTTCTTC.

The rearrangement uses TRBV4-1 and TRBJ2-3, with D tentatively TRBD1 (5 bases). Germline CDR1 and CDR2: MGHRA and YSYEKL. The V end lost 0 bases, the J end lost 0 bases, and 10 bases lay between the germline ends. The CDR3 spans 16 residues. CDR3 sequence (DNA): TGCGCCAGCAGCCAAGATCCGGCAGGGAGCACAGATACGCAGTATTTT. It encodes CASSQDPAGSTDTQYF.

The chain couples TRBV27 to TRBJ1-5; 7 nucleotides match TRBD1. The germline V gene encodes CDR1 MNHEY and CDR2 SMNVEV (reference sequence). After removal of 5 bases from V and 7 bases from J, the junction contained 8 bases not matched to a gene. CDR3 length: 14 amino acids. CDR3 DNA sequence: TGTGCCAGCAGTCTCAGACAGGGTGAACAGCCCCAGCATTTT. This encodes CASSLRQGEQPQHF.

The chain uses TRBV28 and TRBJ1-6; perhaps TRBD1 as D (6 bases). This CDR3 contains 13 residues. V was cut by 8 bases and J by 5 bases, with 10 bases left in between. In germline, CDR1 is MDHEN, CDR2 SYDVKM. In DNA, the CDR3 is TGTGCCAGCTACAGGGTGGATAATTCACCCCTCCACTTT. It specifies CASYRVDNSPLHF.

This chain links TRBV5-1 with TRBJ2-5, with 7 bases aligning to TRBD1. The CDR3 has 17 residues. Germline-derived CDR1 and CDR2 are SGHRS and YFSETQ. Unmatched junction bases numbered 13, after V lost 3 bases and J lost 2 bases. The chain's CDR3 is CASSWSSRAGGQETQYF. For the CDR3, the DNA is TGCGCCAGCAGCTGGAGTTCAAGGGCAGGGGGTCAAGAGACCCAGTACTTC.

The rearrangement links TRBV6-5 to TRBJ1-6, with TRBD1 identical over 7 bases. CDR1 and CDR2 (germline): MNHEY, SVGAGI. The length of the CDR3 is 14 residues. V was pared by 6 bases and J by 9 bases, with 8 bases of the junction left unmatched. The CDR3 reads CASRPTGVGSPLHF. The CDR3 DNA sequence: TGTGCCAGCAGGCCCACAGGGGTCGGTTCACCCCTCCACTTT.

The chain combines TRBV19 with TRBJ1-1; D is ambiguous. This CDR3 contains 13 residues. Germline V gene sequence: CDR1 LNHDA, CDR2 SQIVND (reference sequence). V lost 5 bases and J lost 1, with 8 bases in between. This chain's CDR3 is CASSSQWNTEAFF. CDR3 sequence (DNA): TGTGCCAGTAGTTCCCAGTGGAACACTGAAGCTTTCTTT. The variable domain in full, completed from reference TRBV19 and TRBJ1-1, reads DGGITQSPKYLFRKEGQNVTLSCEQNLNHDAMYWYRQDPGQGLRLIYYSQIVNDFQKGDIAEGYSVSREKKESFPLTVTSAQKNPTAFYLCASSSQWNTEAFFGQGTRLTVV.

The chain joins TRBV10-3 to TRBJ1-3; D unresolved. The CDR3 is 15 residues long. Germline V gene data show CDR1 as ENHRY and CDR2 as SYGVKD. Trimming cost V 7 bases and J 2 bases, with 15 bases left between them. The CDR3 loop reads CAINPGSDPGNTIYF. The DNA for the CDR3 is TGTGCCATCAATCCCGGGAGCGACCCTGGAAACACCATATATTTT.

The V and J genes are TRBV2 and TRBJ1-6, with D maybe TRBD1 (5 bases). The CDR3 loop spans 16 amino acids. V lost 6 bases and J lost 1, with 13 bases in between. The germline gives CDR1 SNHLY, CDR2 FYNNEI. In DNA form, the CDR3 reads TGTGCCAGCAGGAGCGCAGGGAGGTCCTATAATTCACCCCTCCACTTT. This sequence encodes CASRSAGRSYNSPLHF. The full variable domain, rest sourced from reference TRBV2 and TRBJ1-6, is EPEVTQTPSHQVTQMGQEVILRCVPISNHLYFYWYRQILGQKVEFLVSFYNNEISEKSEIFDDQFSVERPDGSNFTLKIRSTKLEDSAMYFCASRSAGRSYNSPLHFGNGTRLTVT.

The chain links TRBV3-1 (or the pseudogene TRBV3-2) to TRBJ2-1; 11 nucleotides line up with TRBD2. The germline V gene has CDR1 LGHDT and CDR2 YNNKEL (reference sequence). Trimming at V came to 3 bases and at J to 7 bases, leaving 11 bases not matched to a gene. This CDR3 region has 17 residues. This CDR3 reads CASSQERGLAAKNEQFF. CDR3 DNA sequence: TGTGCCAGCAGCCAGGAAAGGGGACTAGCGGCTAAGAATGAGCAGTTCTTC.

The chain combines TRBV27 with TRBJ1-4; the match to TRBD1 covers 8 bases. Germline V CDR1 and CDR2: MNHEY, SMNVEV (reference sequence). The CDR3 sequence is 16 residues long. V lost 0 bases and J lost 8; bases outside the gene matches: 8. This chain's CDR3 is CASSLSRQGAREKLFF. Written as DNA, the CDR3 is TGTGCCAGCAGTTTATCGAGGCAGGGGGCAAGGGAAAAACTGTTTTTT. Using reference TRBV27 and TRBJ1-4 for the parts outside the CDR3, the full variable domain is EAQVTQNPRYLITVTGKKLTVTCSQNMNHEYMSWYRQDPGLGLRQIYYSMNVEVTDKGDVPEGYKVSRKEKRNFPLILESPSPNQTSLYFCASSLSRQGAREKLFFGSGTQLSVL.

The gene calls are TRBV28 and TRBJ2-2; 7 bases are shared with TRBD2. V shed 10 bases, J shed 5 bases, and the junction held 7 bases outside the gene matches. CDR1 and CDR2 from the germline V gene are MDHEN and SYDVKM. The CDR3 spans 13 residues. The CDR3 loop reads CANLDGRTGELFF. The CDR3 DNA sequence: TGTGCCAACTTAGACGGGAGGACCGGGGAGCTGTTTTTT.

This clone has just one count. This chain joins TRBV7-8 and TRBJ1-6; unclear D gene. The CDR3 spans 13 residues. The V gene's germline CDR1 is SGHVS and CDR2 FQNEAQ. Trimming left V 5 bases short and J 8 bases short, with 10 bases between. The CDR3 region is CASSQRPDSPLHF. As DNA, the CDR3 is TGTGCCAGCAGCCAACGCCCAGATTCACCCCTCCACTTT.

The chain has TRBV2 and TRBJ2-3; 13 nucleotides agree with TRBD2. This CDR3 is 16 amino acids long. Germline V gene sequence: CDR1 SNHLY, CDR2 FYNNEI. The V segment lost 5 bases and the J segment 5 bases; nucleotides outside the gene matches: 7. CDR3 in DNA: TGTGCCAGCAGTCCGACTAGCGGGGGGTCCGTAGATACGCAGTATTTT. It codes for CASSPTSGGSVDTQYF.

The CDR3 sequence is CASSISSGAYNEQFF. CDR3 nucleotide sequence: TGTGCCAGTAGTATAAGTAGCGGGGCTTACAATGAGCAGTTCTTC. V and J are TRBV19 and TRBJ2-1, with 8 bases matching TRBD2. This CDR3 is 15 amino acids long. The V segment lost 2 bases and the J segment 4 bases; nucleotides outside the gene matches: 4. Germline V gives CDR1 LNHDA, CDR2 SQIVND (reference sequence).

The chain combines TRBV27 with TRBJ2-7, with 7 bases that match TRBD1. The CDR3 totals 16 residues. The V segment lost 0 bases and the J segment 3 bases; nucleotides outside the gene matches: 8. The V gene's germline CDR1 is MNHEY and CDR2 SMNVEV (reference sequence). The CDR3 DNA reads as TGTGCCAGCAGTTTATCCCCGACAGGGTTTGGCTACGAGCAGTACTTC. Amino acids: CASSLSPTGFGYEQYF.

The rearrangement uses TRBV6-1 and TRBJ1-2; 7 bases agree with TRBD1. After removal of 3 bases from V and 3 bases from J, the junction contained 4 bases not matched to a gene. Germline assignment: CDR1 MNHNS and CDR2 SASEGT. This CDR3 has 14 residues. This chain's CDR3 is CASSDQGGYYGYTF. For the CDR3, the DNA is TGTGCCAGCAGTGACCAGGGGGGTTACTATGGCTACACCTTC.

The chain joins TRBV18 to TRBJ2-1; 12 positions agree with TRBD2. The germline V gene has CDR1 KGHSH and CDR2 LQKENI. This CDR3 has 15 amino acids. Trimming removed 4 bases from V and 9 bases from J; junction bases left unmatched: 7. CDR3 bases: TGTGCCAGCTCACGTGGGACTAGCGGGTTCAGTGAGCAGTTCTTC. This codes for CASSRGTSGFSEQFF. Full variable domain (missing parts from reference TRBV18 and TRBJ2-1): NAGVMQNPRHLVRRRGQEARLRCSPMKGHSHVYWYRQLPEEGLKFMVYLQKENIIDESGMPKERFSAEFPKEGPSILRIQQVVRGDSAAYFCASSRGTSGFSEQFFGPGTRLTVL.

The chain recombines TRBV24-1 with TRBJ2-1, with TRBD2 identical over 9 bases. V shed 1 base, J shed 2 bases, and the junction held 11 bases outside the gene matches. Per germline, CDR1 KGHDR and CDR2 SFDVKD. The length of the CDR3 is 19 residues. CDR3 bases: TGTGCCACCAGTGATTTCGGCGGGAGGGCCCCGACCCCCTACAATGAGCAGTTCTTC. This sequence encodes CATSDFGGRAPTPYNEQFF.

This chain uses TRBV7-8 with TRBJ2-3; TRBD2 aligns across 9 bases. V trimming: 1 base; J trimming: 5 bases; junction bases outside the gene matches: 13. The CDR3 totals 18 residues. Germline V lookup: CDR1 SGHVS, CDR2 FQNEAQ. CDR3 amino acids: CASSLEYWREGRGDTQYF. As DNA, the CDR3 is TGTGCCAGCAGCTTAGAATATTGGCGGGAGGGCCGGGGAGATACGCAGTATTTT.

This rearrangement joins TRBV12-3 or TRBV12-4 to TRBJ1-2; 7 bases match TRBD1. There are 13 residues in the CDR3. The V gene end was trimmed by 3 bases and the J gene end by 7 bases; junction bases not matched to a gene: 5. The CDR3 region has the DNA TGTGCCAGCAGTTTGCAGGGGGGTAGTGGCTACACCTTC. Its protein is CASSLQGGSGYTF.